These T cell receptor beta chains were read from a single sample in a study of cytomegalovirus exposure and HLA in healthy donors. Here immunoSEQ multiplex PCR was the method, and the copy in TCRdb shows in-frame clones only, minus some. The sample contains under 300,000 clones, about 86% of which appear only once. Sample: PBMCs. The receptors here all came from a woman in her twenties or thirties in good health and CMV-seropositive. Each CDR3 is given with its conserved first and last residue. A D gene is named only where the DNA matches it firmly. Not every row has a clone size; where given, it reads once, few, many or a size class.

cdr3_aa cdr3_nt j_call clone_size d_call v_call
CAWRKIQGRWNTEAFF TGTGCCTGGAGAAAAATACAGGGAAGGTGGAACACTGAAGCTTTCTTT TRBJ1-1 NA NA TRBV30
CASSLDTPSYNEQFF TGCGCCAGCAGCCTGGACACCCCCTCCTACAATGAGCAGTTCTTC TRBJ2-1 NA NA TRBV5-1
CASSSGGRRTEAFF TGTGCCAGCAGTTCCGGGGGACGGCGGACTGAAGCTTTCTTT TRBJ1-1 NA NA TRBV27
CASSLYYNTGELFF TGTGCCAGCAGTCTGTACTATAACACCGGGGAGCTGTTTTTT TRBJ2-2 few NA TRBV2
CASSLEEGARVTEAFF TGCGCCAGCAGCTTGGAAGAGGGGGCTAGAGTCACTGAAGCTTTCTTT TRBJ1-1 NA TRBD1 TRBV5-1
CASSFPTGGAKNTEAFF TGTGCCAGCAGCTTCCCCACAGGGGGCGCAAAAAACACTGAAGCTTTCTTT TRBJ1-1 NA TRBD1 TRBV5-4
CASSLVSVRGSEQYF TGTGCCAGCAGCTTAGTTTCGGTGCGGGGCAGCGAGCAGTACTTC TRBJ2-7 NA NA TRBV7-9
CASSRDSYYGYTF TGCGCCAGCAGTCGGGACAGCTACTATGGCTACACCTTC TRBJ1-2 NA TRBD1 TRBV5-1
CASSLRQMNTEAFF TGTGCCAGCAGCTTACGACAGATGAACACTGAAGCTTTCTTT TRBJ1-1 few NA TRBV7-8
CASSRDSRYGYTF TGTGCCAGCAGCAGAGACTCACGCTATGGCTACACCTTC TRBJ1-2 NA NA TRBV28
CASSPPSSLNEQFF TGTGCCAGCAGTCCCCCCTCTAGCCTCAATGAGCAGTTCTTC TRBJ2-1 NA NA TRBV27
CATTGWSVIAGGAAGELFF TGTGCCACCACCGGGTGGTCCGTGATAGCGGGAGGCGCGGCCGGGGAGCTGTTTTTT TRBJ2-2 NA TRBD2 TRBV10-3
CASSGRMNKQETQYF TGTGCCAGCAGTGGCCGTATGAACAAGCAAGAGACCCAGTACTTC TRBJ2-5 NA NA TRBV6-5
CASSSPRGEAFF TGTGCCAGCAGTTCCCCCCGAGGGGAAGCTTTCTTT TRBJ1-1 NA NA TRBV28
CASSPLAGTEAFF TGTGCCAGCAGTCCCCTGGCAGGCACTGAAGCTTTCTTT TRBJ1-1 NA NA TRBV28